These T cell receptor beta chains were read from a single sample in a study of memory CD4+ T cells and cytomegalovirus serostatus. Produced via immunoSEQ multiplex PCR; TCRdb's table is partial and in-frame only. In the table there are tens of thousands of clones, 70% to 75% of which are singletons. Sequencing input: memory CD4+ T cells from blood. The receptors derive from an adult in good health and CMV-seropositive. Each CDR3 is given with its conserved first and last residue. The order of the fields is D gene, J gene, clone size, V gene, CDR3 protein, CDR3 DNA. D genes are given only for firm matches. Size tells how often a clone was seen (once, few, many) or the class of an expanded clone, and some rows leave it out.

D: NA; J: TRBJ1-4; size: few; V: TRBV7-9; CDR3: CASSRRGTNEKLFF; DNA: TGTGCCAGCAGCCGCAGGGGAACTAATGAAAAACTGTTTTTT
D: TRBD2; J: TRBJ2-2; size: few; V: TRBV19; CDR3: CASSFRGGAVDTGELFF; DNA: TGTGCCAGTAGTTTCCGCGGGGGGGCGGTCGACACCGGGGAGCTGTTTTTT
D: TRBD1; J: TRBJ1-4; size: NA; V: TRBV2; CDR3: CASRQDRAIGLFF; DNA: TGTGCCAGCAGGCAGGACAGGGCGATAGGACTGTTTTTT
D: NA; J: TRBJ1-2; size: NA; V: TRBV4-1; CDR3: CASSLILRYGYTF; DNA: TGCGCCAGCAGCCTAATCCTGAGGTATGGCTACACCTTC
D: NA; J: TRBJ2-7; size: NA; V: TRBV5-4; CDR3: CASSLSLGQRVGEQYF; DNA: TGTGCCAGCAGCTTGAGTCTGGGACAGCGGGTAGGGGAGCAGTACTTC
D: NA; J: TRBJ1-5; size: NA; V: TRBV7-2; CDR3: CASSLDQGGQPQHF; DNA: TGTGCCAGCAGCTTAGACCAGGGAGGTCAGCCCCAGCATTTT
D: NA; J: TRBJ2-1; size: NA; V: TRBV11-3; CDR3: CASSFEASEQFF; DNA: TGTGCCAGCAGCTTTGAGGCGAGTGAGCAGTTCTTC
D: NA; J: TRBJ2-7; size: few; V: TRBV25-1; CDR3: CASSEVNWYEQYF; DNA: TGTGCCAGCAGTGAAGTTAATTGGTACGAGCAGTACTTC
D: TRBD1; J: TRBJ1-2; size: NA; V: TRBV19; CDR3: CASSKDRESGYTF; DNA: TGTGCCAGTAGTAAGGACAGGGAAAGCGGCTACACCTTC
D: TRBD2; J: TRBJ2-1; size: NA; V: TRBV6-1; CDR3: CASRKRGEAYNEQFF; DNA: TGTGCCAGCAGAAAGCGGGGGGAGGCGTACAATGAGCAGTTCTTC
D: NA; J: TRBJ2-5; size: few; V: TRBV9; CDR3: CASSFEQGLLETQYF; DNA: TGTGCCAGCAGCTTTGAACAAGGGTTGCTAGAGACCCAGTACTTC
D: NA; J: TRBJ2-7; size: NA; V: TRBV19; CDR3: CASSISPAPEYEQYF; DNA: TGTGCCAGTAGTATATCCCCCGCCCCCGAATACGAGCAGTACTTC